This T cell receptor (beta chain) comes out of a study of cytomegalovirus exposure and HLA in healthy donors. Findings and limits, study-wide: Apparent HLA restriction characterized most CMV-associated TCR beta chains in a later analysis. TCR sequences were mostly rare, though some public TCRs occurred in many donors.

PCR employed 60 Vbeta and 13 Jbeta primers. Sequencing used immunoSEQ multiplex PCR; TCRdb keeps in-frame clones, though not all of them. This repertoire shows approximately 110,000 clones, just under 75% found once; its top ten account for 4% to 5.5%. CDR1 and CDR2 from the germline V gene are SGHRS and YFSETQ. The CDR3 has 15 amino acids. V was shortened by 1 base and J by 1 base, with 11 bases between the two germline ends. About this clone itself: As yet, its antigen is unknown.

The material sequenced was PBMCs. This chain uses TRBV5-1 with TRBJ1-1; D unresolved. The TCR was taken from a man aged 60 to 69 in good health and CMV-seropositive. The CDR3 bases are TGCGCCAGCAGCTTGAACGGTCGCCAGAACACTGAAGCTTTCTTT. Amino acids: CASSLNGRQNTEAFF.